The rows below give T cell receptor beta chains drawn from one sample of a study of identical twins. TCRdb reprocessed the 5' RACE reads via MiXCR and lists one record per CDR3 protein. The sample lists some 230,000 distinct CDR3 sequences, 6.5% occurring once. These data also formed part of another study, on T cells expressing NK-cell markers.

The sequencing sample was made of CD8+ T cells sorted from blood. The origin of the receptors is a woman aged 18-35 years in good health. The CDR3 runs from the conserved cysteine through the conserved F or W. The D gene is left open where the match is weak. Clone sizes are given selectively: once, few, many, or a class where the clone is expanded.

J gene,V gene,D gene,clone size,CDR3 protein,CDR3 DNA
TRBJ2-5,TRBV10-2,TRBD2,few,CASGTSGGAETQYF,TGCGCCAGTGGGACTAGCGGGGGGGCGGAGACCCAGTACTTC
TRBJ2-7,TRBV7-9,NA,many,CASSAVDRPSYEQYF,TGTGCCAGCAGCGCCGTAGATCGTCCCTCCTACGAGCAGTACTTC
TRBJ2-7,TRBV25-1,TRBD1,NA,CASRYRDSSSYEQYF,TGTGCCAGCCGATACCGGGACAGTTCCTCCTACGAGCAGTACTTC
TRBJ2-2,TRBV18,NA,few,CASSRRNTGELFF,TGTGCCAGCTCACGCAGGAACACCGGGGAGCTGTTTTTT
TRBJ2-1,TRBV12-3/TRBV12-4,NA,many,CASSLEYGHNNEQFF,TGTGCCAGCAGTTTAGAATACGGACACAACAATGAGCAGTTCTTC
TRBJ1-5,TRBV6-2/TRBV6-3,TRBD1,many,CASSWDSEGNQPQHF,TGTGCCAGCAGCTGGGACAGCGAGGGCAATCAGCCCCAGCATTTT
TRBJ2-7,TRBV9,NA,many,CASSVASYYEQYF,TGTGCCAGCAGCGTGGCTAGCTACTACGAGCAGTACTTC
TRBJ1-2,TRBV12-3/TRBV12-4,NA,many,CASSRAQSWGLGYTF,TGTGCCAGCAGCCGCGCCCAGAGTTGGGGGTTGGGCTACACCTTC
TRBJ1-4,TRBV6-1,TRBD1,NA,CASRIGQGSNEKLFF,TGTGCCAGCAGGATAGGACAGGGATCGAATGAAAAACTGTTTTTT
TRBJ1-1,TRBV6-6,NA,few,CASPGSFEAFF,TGTGCCAGCCCCGGAAGTTTTGAAGCTTTCTTT
TRBJ2-3,TRBV7-6,NA,many,CASSQIIRENTDTQYF,TGTGCCAGCAGTCAAATCATCCGGGAGAACACAGATACGCAGTATTTT
TRBJ1-1,TRBV15,NA,NA,CATSRDRGVSTEAFF,TGTGCCACCAGCAGAGATCGAGGGGTATCCACTGAAGCTTTCTTT
TRBJ2-1,TRBV3-1,TRBD2,NA,CASSQGLAGGYNEQFF,TGTGCCAGCAGCCAAGGGCTAGCGGGGGGCTACAATGAGCAGTTCTTC
TRBJ2-2,TRBV7-9,TRBD1,NA,CASSYKDRSNTGELFF,TGTGCCAGCAGCTATAAGGACAGGTCGAACACCGGGGAGCTGTTTTTT
TRBJ1-2,TRBV27,NA,many,CASRLTRTYGYTF,TGTGCCAGCAGACTAACCCGGACTTATGGCTACACCTTC
TRBJ2-7,TRBV19,TRBD1,many,CASSTGTGSHEQYF,TGTGCCAGTAGTACCGGGACAGGGAGCCACGAGCAGTACTTC
TRBJ2-2,TRBV27,NA,NA,CASSYSANTGELFF,TGTGCCAGCAGTTACTCAGCCAACACCGGGGAGCTGTTTTTT
TRBJ1-5,TRBV11-2,NA,many,CASSPSMGGQPQHF,TGTGCCAGCAGCCCATCGATGGGCGGACAGCCCCAGCATTTT
TRBJ1-1,TRBV30,NA,many,CAWNVVEAFF,TGTGCCTGGAACGTCGTGGAAGCTTTCTTT
TRBJ2-1,TRBV12-3/TRBV12-4,TRBD1,many,CASSGQGVLPSYNEQFF,TGTGCCAGCAGCGGACAGGGGGTCCTACCCTCCTACAATGAGCAGTTCTTC
TRBJ2-5,TRBV6-5,TRBD2,many,CASSLWGGQETQYF,TGTGCCAGCAGTTTGTGGGGGGGACAAGAGACCCAGTACTTC
TRBJ2-3,TRBV6-1,TRBD2,many,CASRSGGYTDTQYF,TGTGCCAGCAGGAGCGGGGGGTACACAGATACGCAGTATTTT
TRBJ1-4,TRBV28,TRBD1,NA,CASSSGTGGNNEKLFF,TGTGCCAGCAGTTCCGGGACAGGGGGGAATAATGAAAAACTGTTTTTT
TRBJ2-1,TRBV12-3/TRBV12-4,TRBD1,many,CASSLKGGMDNEQFF,TGTGCCAGCAGTTTAAAAGGGGGCATGGACAATGAGCAGTTCTTC
TRBJ1-1,TRBV9,NA,many,CASSVGGTEAFF,TGTGCCAGCAGCGTAGGAGGCACTGAAGCTTTCTTT
TRBJ2-1,TRBV2,NA,NA,CASPLLATGGEQFF,TGTGCCAGCCCCTTGTTGGCAACTGGAGGTGAGCAGTTCTTC
TRBJ2-1,TRBV5-5,TRBD2,few,CASSLETSTDEQFF,TGTGCCAGCAGCTTGGAGACTAGCACGGATGAGCAGTTCTTC
TRBJ2-7,TRBV4-3,TRBD2,NA,CASSQGLGTLGGEQYF,TGCGCCAGCAGCCAAGGTTTGGGGACGCTGGGGGGGGAGCAGTACTTC
TRBJ2-7,TRBV12-3/TRBV12-4,NA,NA,CAGSLNRGNYEQYF,TGTGCCGGCAGTTTGAATCGAGGGAACTACGAGCAGTACTTC
TRBJ1-5,TRBV12-3/TRBV12-4,NA,many,CASSLGVVVSQHF,TGTGCCAGCAGTTTGGGGGTGGTGGTATCCCAGCATTTT
TRBJ2-7,TRBV11-2,NA,few,CASSLVLTSSYEQYF,TGTGCCAGCAGCTTAGTGTTAACAAGCTCCTACGAGCAGTACTTC
TRBJ2-3,TRBV12-3/TRBV12-4,NA,many,CASSTPGDRSTDTQYF,TGTGCCAGCAGTACCCCCGGGGACCGATCCACAGATACGCAGTATTTT
TRBJ2-1,TRBV12-3/TRBV12-4,NA,many,CASSPSRVNEQFF,TGTGCCAGCAGCCCCTCTAGAGTTAATGAGCAGTTCTTC
TRBJ2-3,TRBV11-1,TRBD2,few,CASSPPRLAGLTDGDTQYF,TGTGCCAGCAGCCCGCCCCGGCTAGCGGGTCTGACCGATGGGGATACGCAGTATTTT
TRBJ1-6,TRBV28,NA,NA,CASLGVEPLHF,TGTGCCAGCTTGGGGGTAGAACCCCTCCACTTT
TRBJ1-1,TRBV19,NA,NA,CASSIGTRTEAFF,TGTGCCAGTAGTATAGGCACCCGGACTGAAGCTTTCTTT
TRBJ2-4,TRBV7-2,TRBD1,NA,CASSQRTGSKNIQYF,TGTGCCAGCAGCCAAAGGACAGGCTCAAAAAACATTCAGTACTTC
TRBJ2-2,TRBV20-1,TRBD2,many,CSARTLAASGELFF,TGCAGTGCCAGAACTCTAGCGGCTTCCGGGGAGCTGTTTTTT
TRBJ2-1,TRBV5-6,NA,NA,CASGPWRSSYNEQFF,TGTGCCAGCGGCCCCTGGCGGAGCTCCTACAATGAGCAGTTCTTC
TRBJ2-7,TRBV19,TRBD2,NA,CASSIDRPRGGSREQYF,TGTGCCAGTAGTATAGATCGACCTCGGGGGGGTTCGAGGGAGCAGTACTTC
TRBJ2-3,TRBV7-9,NA,NA,CASSRQVPLDTQYF,TGTGCCAGCAGCCGACAGGTTCCCCTAGATACGCAGTATTTT